This TCR beta chain is from a study of T-cell reconstitution after alpha-beta-depleted transplantation in children (dated by TCRdb to 2016 to 2017). Study-level background: Using TCR repertoire profiling, the study followed T-cell immune reconstitution in a quantitative way in children after TCRalphabeta/CD19-depleted allogeneic hematopoietic cell transplantation.

The library was produced with PCR. This sample was sequenced with an Illumina HiSeq 2500. TCR library preparation used molecular barcoding, with unique molecular identifiers applied to normalize quantification of the TCRbeta repertoire. TCRdb applied fastp at Q25 and MiXCR to the public reads, then kept only in-frame beta chains. Each CDR3 protein appears once, grouped with its most common genes and DNA. The sample data list about 90,000 distinct CDR3 sequences, and roughly 8% of these were observed just once. The top ten constitute just under 7% of the sample. For this clonotype: There is no known antigen for this receptor. Base qualities are not provided; no much larger clone lies one nucleotide away.

Taken from the germline V gene (reference sequence), the CDR1 and CDR2 loops are DFQATT and SNEGSKA. The junction carries 13 bases between V and J, which are trimmed by 3 bases and 5 bases respectively. The CDR3 covers 13 residues, taking in both the cysteine and the phenylalanine. The sequence is cut down to CDR3 DNA, 39 bases in frame from base 1. Recombination linked TRBV20-1 to TRBJ2-5, with TRBD1 as a weak D call on 6 bases. The sequencing here drew on PBMCs from the stem cell graft donor, taken from the stem cell graft. This clonotype was sampled from a human donor who donated a stem cell graft to a child with congenital amegakaryocytic thrombocytopenia. This receptor carries the CDR3 CSASQTGSETQYF. The nucleotides are TGCAGTGCTAGCCAAACAGGGAGTGAGACCCAGTACTTC.